A single sample is the source of the 29 T cell receptor beta chains below, sequenced in a study of blood T cell repertoires in COVID-19. TCRdb's table, derived via immunoSEQ multiplex PCR, lists solely in-frame clones and lacks some. The sample holds about 91,000 clones, 88% seen once. Material: peripheral blood. The receptors were sampled from a woman older than 75 with active COVID-19.

The chain couples TRBV4-2 to TRBJ2-7, with 10 bases aligning to TRBD1. Looked up from germline, CDR1 is LGHNA and CDR2 is YNFKEQ. V lost 2 bases, J lost 4 bases, and 5 bases stayed unmatched. There are 15 residues in the CDR3. CDR3 sequence: CASSQTRDRGYEQYF. The CDR3 nucleotides read TGTGCCAGCAGCCAAACCCGGGACAGGGGATACGAGCAGTACTTC.

This chain uses TRBV4-3 with TRBJ1-2, with 8 bases aligning to TRBD1. With 0 bases clipped from V and 3 bases from J, the junction kept 12 bases outside the gene matches. This CDR3 comprises 18 residues. The germline V gene has CDR1 LGHNA and CDR2 YSLEER. The CDR3, as DNA: TGCGCCAGCAGCCAAGATGTGGCAGGGGGCCGTTTATACTATGGCTACACCTTC. It is translated as CASSQDVAGGRLYYGYTF.

The rearrangement links TRBV2 to TRBJ1-3; 7 nucleotides line up with TRBD1. The V gene end was trimmed by 4 bases and the J gene end by 0 bases; junction bases not matched to a gene: 6. Germline lookup yields CDR1 SNHLY and CDR2 FYNNEI. This CDR3 has 16 residues. CDR3 protein: CASSGGTANSGNTIYF. The DNA for the CDR3 is TGTGCCAGCAGTGGGGGGACAGCGAACTCTGGAAACACCATATATTTT.

This clone showed up just once. J is TRBJ2-7 and V is TRBV2, with TRBD1 matching over 8 bases. The CDR3 runs to 15 residues. After removal of 6 bases from V and 3 bases from J, the junction contained 10 bases not matched to a gene. CDR1 is SNHLY and CDR2 is FYNNEI in the germline V gene. The CDR3 sequence: CASSPRGQANYEQYF. The DNA for the CDR3 is TGTGCCAGCAGCCCTCGGGGACAGGCCAACTACGAGCAGTACTTC.

This clone was picked up a small number of times. One end of the junction is discordant with germline, which a read error may explain. The J gene is TRBJ2-1, the V gene TRBV3-1 (or the pseudogene TRBV3-2); D possibly corresponds to TRBD2 (5 bases). CDR1 LGHDT and CDR2 YNNKEL come from the germline V gene (reference sequence). This CDR3 has 17 residues. CDR3 amino acids: CASSQDRWLASDNEQFF. CDR3 DNA sequence: TGTGCCAGCAGCCAAGATCGGTGGCTAGCCTCCGACAATGAGCAGTTCTTC.

This sequence joins TRBV6-6 and TRBJ2-2, with 7 bases fitting TRBD1. The V gene end was trimmed by 6 bases and the J gene end by 2 bases; junction bases not matched to a gene: 6. Per the germline V gene, CDR1 is MNHNY and CDR2 is SVGAGI (reference sequence). This CDR3 has 15 residues. The CDR3 protein is CASRTGTANTGELFF. The CDR3 DNA reads as TGTGCCAGCAGAACCGGGACAGCCAACACCGGGGAGCTGTTTTTT.

The chain recombines TRBV28 with TRBJ2-5; 9 positions match TRBD2. V was pared by 5 bases and J by 7 bases, with 5 bases of the junction left unmatched. This CDR3 contains 13 residues. Germline values: CDR1 MDHEN, CDR2 SYDVKM. For the CDR3, the DNA is TGTGCCAGCAGTACAGGGACTAGCTGGACCCAGTACTTC. This sequence encodes CASSTGTSWTQYF.

The chain links TRBV7-2 to TRBJ2-5, with a tentative D call TRBD2 (5 bases). The germline V gene encodes CDR1 SGHTA and CDR2 FQGNSA. V gave up 4 bases and J gave up 1 base, with 13 bases separating them. CDR3 length equals 15 residues. This chain's CDR3 is CASSSTRGIQETQYF. DNA of the CDR3: TGTGCCAGCAGCTCCACCCGAGGGATCCAAGAGACCCAGTACTTC.

The V call is TRBV30, the J call TRBJ1-2; D is possibly TRBD1 (6 bases). CDR1 is GTSNPN and CDR2 is SVGIG in the germline V gene (reference sequence). The length of the CDR3 is 16 residues. With 0 bases removed from V and 4 bases from J, the gap between germline ends came to 18 bases. CDR3 bases: TGTGCCTGGAGTGTCCGGGGGGGGGCGCAGGGCTATGGCTACACCTTC. This gives the protein CAWSVRGGAQGYGYTF.

This chain joins TRBV7-3 and TRBJ2-1; a possible D gene is TRBD1 (6 bases). Looked up from germline, CDR1 is SGHTA and CDR2 is FQGTGA. The CDR3 loop spans 15 amino acids. V was clipped by 2 bases and J by 3 bases, with 11 bases between them. CDR3 loop: CASSLWGTLYNEQFF. As DNA, the CDR3 is TGTGCCAGCAGCTTATGGGGGACACTCTACAATGAGCAGTTCTTC.

The rearrangement uses TRBV5-1 and TRBJ2-3; D not certain. The CDR3 length is 15 residues. The germline V gene encodes CDR1 SGHRS and CDR2 YFSETQ. V was trimmed by 0 bases and J by 3 bases, leaving 11 bases between them. The CDR3 region is CASSLEGRRTDTQYF. CDR3 nucleotides: TGCGCCAGCAGCTTGGAAGGCCGGAGAACAGATACGCAGTATTTT.

Concerning this clone itself: Other DNA sequences in this sample translate to the same CDR3. The chain links TRBV7-6 to TRBJ2-4; 7 bases agree with TRBD2. Germline V gene sequence: CDR1 SGHVS, CDR2 FNYEAQ. Germline trimming cut 5 bases from V and 0 bases from J; bases unmatched to any gene: 10. The CDR3 totals 17 residues. The CDR3 loop reads CASSPDPGGLAKNIQYF. DNA of the CDR3: TGTGCCAGCAGCCCAGACCCGGGGGGACTAGCCAAAAACATTCAGTACTTC.

The chain carries TRBV4-1 and TRBJ2-7; TRBD2 might be the D (6 bases). The germline CDR1 and CDR2 sequences are MGHRA and YSYEKL. V lost 0 bases and J 2 bases, leaving 14 bases between the germline ends. The CDR3 sequence is 16 residues long. CDR3 coding DNA: TGCGCCAGCAGCCAAGATTGGGGGAGGCCTACCTACGAGCAGTACTTC. Its protein product is CASSQDWGRPTYEQYF.

The chain combines TRBV2 with TRBJ2-3; the D is unclear. Germline V gene sequence: CDR1 SNHLY, CDR2 FYNNEI. The germline V and J ends were trimmed by 6 bases and 4 bases, with 8 bases remaining between them. The CDR3 has 12 amino acids. The CDR3 spells CASSPTADTQYF. The CDR3 DNA follows: TGTGCCAGCAGCCCTACGGCAGATACGCAGTATTTT.

The rearrangement joins TRBV3-1 (or the pseudogene TRBV3-2) to TRBJ2-1; TRBD2 agrees at 8 bases. The CDR3 length is 18 residues. CDR1 and CDR2 from the germline V gene are LGHDT and YNNKEL (reference sequence). V was pared by 4 bases and J by 1 base, with 12 bases of the junction left unmatched. CDR3 sequence (DNA): TGTGCCAGCAGCCCCCCCCCAGGGGCGGGAGGATCCTACAATGAGCAGTTCTTC. Amino acid sequence: CASSPPPGAGGSYNEQFF.

The chain recombines TRBV28 with TRBJ1-3, with D possibly matching TRBD1 (5 bases). The germline gives CDR1 MDHEN, CDR2 SYDVKM. Trimming cost V 6 bases and J 2 bases, with 14 bases left between them. The CDR3 contains 15 residues. CDR3 DNA: TGTGCCAGCAGACTCAGGGCACTGCCTGGAAACACCATATATTTT. It specifies CASRLRALPGNTIYF.

The CDR3 DNA is TGTGCCAGCAGCTTGGGGGGAGGAGGGGATACGCAGTATTTT. Translation: CASSLGGGGDTQYF. This chain links TRBV5-4 with TRBJ2-3; TRBD2 is a possible D gene (6 bases). CDR3 length equals 14 residues. The V end lost 0 bases, the J end lost 6 bases, and 11 bases lay between the germline ends. The V gene's germline CDR1 is SGHNT and CDR2 YYREEE (reference sequence).

The rearrangement joins TRBV19 to TRBJ2-3; 11 bases match TRBD2. The germline gives CDR1 LNHDA, CDR2 SQIVND (reference sequence). CDR3 size: 17 residues. The V segment lost 2 bases and the J segment 6 bases; nucleotides outside the gene matches: 10. CDR3 sequence: CASSIIGSSGRADTQYF. DNA of the CDR3: TGTGCCAGTAGTATAATTGGCAGTAGCGGGAGGGCGGATACGCAGTATTTT.

This sequence joins TRBV19 and TRBJ1-2; D ambiguous. CDR3 length: 12 amino acids. CDR1 is LNHDA, CDR2 SQIVND, per germline (reference sequence). V shed 8 bases and J shed 2 bases, with 9 bases lying between them. The CDR3 here is CASESKNYGYTF. The CDR3 DNA sequence: TGTGCCAGTGAGTCGAAAAACTATGGCTACACCTTC.

Regarding this clone: One end of the junction varies from germline; a read error may be responsible. V gene TRBV7-7 combines with J gene TRBJ2-7; tentative D call: TRBD2 (6 bases). There are 14 residues in the CDR3. Germline CDR1 and CDR2: SSHAT and FNYEAQ (reference sequence). In DNA form, the CDR3 reads TGTGCTAGCAGCTCCCCTGGGACTCCCTACGAGCAGTACTTC. Protein: CASSSPGTPYEQYF.

This sequence joins TRBV29-1 and TRBJ2-2; D is possibly TRBD1 (6 bases). V was shortened by 7 bases and J by 4 bases, with 10 bases between the two germline ends. The CDR3 covers 12 residues. Germline V gene lookup returns CDR1 SQVTM and CDR2 ANQGSEA. CDR3 region: CSGGQFTGELFF. The CDR3 nucleotides are TGCAGCGGCGGACAGTTCACCGGGGAGCTGTTTTTT.

The chain carries TRBV7-2 and TRBJ1-2; 8 positions match TRBD1. The CDR3 contains 13 residues. V trimming: 5 bases; J trimming: 8 bases; junction bases outside the gene matches: 7. Per the germline V gene, CDR1 is SGHTA and CDR2 is FQGNSA. The CDR3 DNA reads as TGTGCCAGCAGCGAGGACAGGGCCCGGGGCTACACCTTC. Translating gives CASSEDRARGYTF.

The gene calls are TRBV28 and TRBJ1-5, with D possibly matching TRBD1 (5 bases). This CDR3 contains 13 residues. Germline values: CDR1 MDHEN, CDR2 SYDVKM. V lost 2 bases, J lost 7 bases, and 9 bases lay in between. This CDR3 is CASSLEGQQPQHF. Here the CDR3 DNA reads TGTGCCAGCAGTTTAGAAGGACAACAGCCCCAGCATTTT. Full variable domain (rest looked up from reference TRBV28 and TRBJ1-5): DVKVTQSSRYLVKRTGEKVFLECVQDMDHENMFWYRQDPGLGLRLIYFSYDVKMKEKGDIPEGYSVSREKKERFSLILESASTNQTSMYLCASSLEGQQPQHFGDGTRLSIL.

This chain links TRBV5-5 with TRBJ2-3; D possibly corresponds to TRBD2 (5 bases). The CDR3 is 13 amino acids. Germline CDR1 SGHKS, CDR2 YYEKEE (reference sequence). V was clipped by 2 bases and J by 1 base, with 5 bases between them. The CDR3 nucleotides are TGTGCCAGCAGCTTCGGGGGCACAGATACGCAGTATTTT. This sequence encodes CASSFGGTDTQYF.

The chain couples TRBV5-1 to TRBJ1-6; tentative D call: TRBD1 (5 bases). This CDR3 spans 16 amino acids. CDR1 SGHRS and CDR2 YFSETQ come from the germline V gene. Trimming cost V 0 bases and J 4 bases, with 11 bases left between them. This CDR3 reads CASSLAVTAYNSPLHF. The CDR3 DNA sequence: TGCGCCAGCAGCTTGGCCGTGACAGCATATAATTCACCCCTCCACTTT.

The rearrangement uses TRBV11-2 and TRBJ2-2, with unresolved D. CDR1 SGHAT and CDR2 FQNNGV come from the germline V gene. CDR3 length equals 16 residues. Trimming took off 5 bases at V and 0 bases at J, with 13 bases between the two ends. In DNA, the CDR3 is TGTGCCAGCAGCCTCCGGAACTACGCGAACACCGGGGAGCTGTTTTTT. The encoded protein is CASSLRNYANTGELFF.

This clone showed up just once. The rearrangement uses TRBV11-2 and TRBJ1-4, with a possible D match to TRBD1 (5 bases). The CDR3 is made up of 15 amino acids. Germline CDR1 SGHAT, CDR2 FQNNGV. V shed 3 bases and J shed 7 bases, with 15 bases lying between them. CDR3 residues: CASSFTRQGFEKLFF. Written as DNA, the CDR3 is TGTGCCAGCAGCTTTACCCGGCAGGGTTTTGAAAAACTGTTTTTT.

This clone was counted a single time. The chain employs TRBV7-9 and TRBJ2-1, with unresolved D. The germline V and J ends were trimmed by 1 base and 2 bases, with 6 bases remaining between them. From germline, CDR1 is SEHNR and CDR2 FQNEAQ (reference sequence). CDR3 length: 14 amino acids. This CDR3 reads CASSLGLTYNEQFF. CDR3 sequence (DNA): TGTGCCAGCAGCTTAGGACTCACCTACAATGAGCAGTTCTTC.

The chain is built from TRBV7-2 and TRBJ2-5; 13 nucleotides match TRBD2. The CDR3 has 19 residues. CDR1 and CDR2 from the germline V gene are SGHTA and FQGNSA. Trimming removed 5 bases from V and 5 bases from J; junction bases left unmatched: 17. The CDR3 sequence is CASSPLPGTSGIGRETQYF. The DNA of the CDR3 is TGTGCCAGCAGCCCCCTGCCTGGGACTAGCGGGATTGGACGGGAGACCCAGTACTTC.